This TCR beta chain was captured in a study of tumor and adjacent non-tumor tissue in lung cancer. A modified ARM-PCR protocol with three rounds of nested PCR amplified TCRbeta. TCRdb ran MiXCR on the multiplex PCR reads and lists one entry per CDR3 protein. The data show about 48,000 distinct CDR3 sequences, roughly 60% seen once. The template was RNA from unsorted bulk tissue. Distant lung tissue was collected more than 3 cm away from the tumor edge. Newly diagnosed lung cancer patients had thoracic surgery in China, August–late 2014, without prior chemotherapy. Of note for this clonotype: A read error may produce the germline difference seen at one junction end.

The V gene's germline CDR1 is LGHNA and CDR2 YNFKEQ. The CDR3 is made up of 16 amino acids. This receptor was identified in a woman aged 70-85 years with non-small cell lung cancer. V is TRBV4-2 and J is TRBJ2-1; 8 bases match TRBD1. The source material was distant non-tumor lung tissue. The CDR3: CVSSHGTGGTDNDQFF. The CDR3 nucleotides read TGTGTCAGCAGCCACGGAACAGGGGGTACCGACAATGACCAGTTCTTC.